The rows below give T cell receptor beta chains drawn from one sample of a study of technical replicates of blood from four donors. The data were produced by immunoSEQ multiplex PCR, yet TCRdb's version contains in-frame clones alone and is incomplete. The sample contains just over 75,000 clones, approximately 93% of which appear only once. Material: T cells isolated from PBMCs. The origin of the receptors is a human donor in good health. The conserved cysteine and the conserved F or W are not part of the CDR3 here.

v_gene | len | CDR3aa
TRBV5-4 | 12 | ASRPGGPLNEQY
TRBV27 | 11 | ASSYDRGTEAF
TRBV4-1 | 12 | ASSQGQSNQPQH
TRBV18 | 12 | ASSPSGSNQPQH
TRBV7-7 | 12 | ASSLGLRNEKLF
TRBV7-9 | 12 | ASRDRGSVGTQY
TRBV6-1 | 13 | ASSEITSGSGEQF
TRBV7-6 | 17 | ASSLPYTRRELSYNEQF
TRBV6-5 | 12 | ASSYALEYAEQF
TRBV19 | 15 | ASSIGNTGTTKNIQY
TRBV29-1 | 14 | SVRDRGRIKADTQY
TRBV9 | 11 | ASSVAVNYGYT
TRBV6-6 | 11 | ASTIAGVNEQY
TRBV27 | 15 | ASASFIAGTFNYGYT
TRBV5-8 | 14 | AGLLRDRVNTGELF
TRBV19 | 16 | ASSAGLAGTTAYNEQF